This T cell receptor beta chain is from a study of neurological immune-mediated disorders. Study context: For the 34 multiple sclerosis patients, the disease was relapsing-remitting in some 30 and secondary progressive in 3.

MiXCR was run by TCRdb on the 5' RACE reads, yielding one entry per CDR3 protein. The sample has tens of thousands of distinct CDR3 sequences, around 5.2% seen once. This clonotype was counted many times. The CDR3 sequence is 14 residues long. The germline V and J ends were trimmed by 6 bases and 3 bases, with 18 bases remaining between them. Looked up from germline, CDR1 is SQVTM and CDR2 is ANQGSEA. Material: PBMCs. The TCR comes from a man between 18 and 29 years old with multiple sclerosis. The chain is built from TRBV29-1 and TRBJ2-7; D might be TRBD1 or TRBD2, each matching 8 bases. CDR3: CSVVGGGTGYEQYF. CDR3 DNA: TGCAGCGTCGTAGGCGGGGGGACAGGCTACGAGCAGTACTTC.